This T cell receptor beta chain was sequenced in a study of low-dose radiotherapy and immunotherapy resistance in tumors. About the study: Fractions of 1 Gy went to Cohort 2 every two weeks, for 13 Gy over 26 weeks. Patients' oral aspirin dose was 300 mg daily across four cycles from cycle 1 day 1.

Germline V gene lookup returns CDR1 SGHRS and CDR2 YFSETQ. Trimming at V came to 4 bases and at J to 4 bases, leaving 6 bases not matched to a gene. The CDR3 extends over 14 amino acids. Noted time point: after trial treatment. Treatment here: LDRT plus nivolumab, ipilimumab, low-dose cyclophosphamide and aspirin (RACIN trial). TRAV and TRBV primers primed cDNA for both TCRalpha and TCRbeta. A constant-region primer paired with the V-primer adapter amplified TCRs over about 19 PCR cycles. Each CDR3 protein gets one entry after TCRdb re-called the reads with MiXCR. The sample holds approximately 42,000 distinct CDR3 sequences, less than 30% seen once.

The clonotype originates from a male donor with prostate cancer. The chain employs TRBV5-1 and TRBJ1-1; 8 positions match TRBD1. Sequencing used PBMCs, obtained after low-dose radiotherapy plus immunotherapy. The CDR3 spells CASSLDRGLTEAFF. The CDR3 region has the DNA TGCGCCAGCAGCCTTGACAGGGGTCTCACTGAAGCTTTCTTT.